In this sample, the clone carrying this TCR beta chain turned up a few times. Its antigen is undetermined. The data derive from a study of Ad26.COV2.S vaccination and SARS-CoV-2 variants. Study details: Into the muscle, Ad26.COV2.S was dosed once or twice, 56 days apart. Findings of the study overall: Among vaccine recipients, spike-specific TCR breadth exceeded that of placebo recipients. Quantification of TCR breadth and depth may have yielded underestimates of total T cell responses.

Sequencing was performed with immunoSEQ multiplex PCR; in TCRdb, only in-frame clones are kept and a portion is missing. The table lists fewer than 900,000 clones, about 90% of them singletons. Treatment denoted: roughly 18 received Ad26.COV2.S at low or high dose, single or two shots; several received placebo; per-sample allocation not given. Sample collection was performed on day 63 after the first vaccine or placebo injection. The study used a vaccine consisting of an Ad26 vector that expressed Wuhan-strain SARS-CoV-2 spike. The input for sequencing was peripheral blood, taken in a trial of Ad26.COV2.S vaccine versus placebo. The sequence came from a person aged 18-60 years who received the Ad26.COV2.S COVID-19 vaccine or a placebo.

CDR3 nucleotides: TGTGCCAGCAGCCTCCGGGAAAGGGAGACCCAGTACTTC. Its protein is CASSLRERETQYF. The chain is built from TRBV5-4 and TRBJ2-5; D possibly corresponds to TRBD2 (5 bases). Per germline, CDR1 SGHNT and CDR2 YYREEE (reference sequence). V lost 4 bases and J lost 5, with 12 bases in between. The CDR3 is made up of 13 amino acids.